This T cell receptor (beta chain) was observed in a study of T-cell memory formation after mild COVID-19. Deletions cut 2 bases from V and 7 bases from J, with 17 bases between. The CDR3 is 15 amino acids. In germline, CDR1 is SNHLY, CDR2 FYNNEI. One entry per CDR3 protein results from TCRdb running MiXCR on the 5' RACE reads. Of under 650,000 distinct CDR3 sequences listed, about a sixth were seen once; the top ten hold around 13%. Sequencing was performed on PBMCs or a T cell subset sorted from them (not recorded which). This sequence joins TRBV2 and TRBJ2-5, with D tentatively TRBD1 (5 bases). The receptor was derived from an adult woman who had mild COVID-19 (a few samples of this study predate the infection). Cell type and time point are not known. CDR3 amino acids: CASSESWIQGVTQYF. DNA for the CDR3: TGTGCCAGCAGTGAATCGTGGATCCAAGGGGTGACCCAGTACTTC.